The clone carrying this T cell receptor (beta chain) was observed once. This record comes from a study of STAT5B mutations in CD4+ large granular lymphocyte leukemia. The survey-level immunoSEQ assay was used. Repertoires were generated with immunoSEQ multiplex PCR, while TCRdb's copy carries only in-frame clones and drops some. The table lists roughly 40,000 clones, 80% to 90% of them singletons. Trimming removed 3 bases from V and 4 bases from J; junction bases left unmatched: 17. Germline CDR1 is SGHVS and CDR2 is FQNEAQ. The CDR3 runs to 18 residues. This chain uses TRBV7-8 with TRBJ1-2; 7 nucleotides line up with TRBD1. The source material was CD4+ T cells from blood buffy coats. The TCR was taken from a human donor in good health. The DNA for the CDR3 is TGTGCCAGCAGCTTCGCGGCCCAGACAGGGAAGGAGACCTATGGCTACACCTTC. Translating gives CASSFAAQTGKETYGYTF.